This T cell receptor beta chain was found in a study of siplizumab effects on memory and regulatory T cells. Study-wide results and limits: No assignable naive or memory phenotype existed for roughly 75-97% of proliferating CD4+ or CD8+ clones. Naive T cells appeared more varied than memory cells and looked like key alloresponse contributors.

Note on this clone: Its antigen is currently unknown.

This CDR3 has 16 amino acids. V trimming: 8 bases; J trimming: 5 bases; junction bases outside the gene matches: 13. Germline V CDR1 and CDR2: SGHNT, YENEEA. About 10^5 TCR templates were assayed per sample. Only in-frame clones appear in the TCRdb table, and some are missing; sequencing was by immunoSEQ multiplex PCR. Of some 100,000 clones listed, 93% are singletons. This clonotype originated in a human donor in good health. The sequenced sample consisted of CD8+ T cells sorted from blood. The chain links TRBV11-3 to TRBJ2-2, with 8 bases identical to TRBD1. The CDR3 sequence: CASGLTGATPTGELFF. CDR3 bases: TGTGCCAGCGGTCTGACAGGGGCGACACCAACCGGGGAGCTGTTTTTT.